This note documents a single T cell receptor (beta chain) sequence. One junction end disagrees with the germline gene, perhaps due to a read error. This sample was taken from a study of blood T cell repertoires in COVID-19. The repertoire was sequenced with immunoSEQ multiplex PCR; TCRdb's copy has only in-frame clones and lacks some. The sample has 200,000 to 300,000 clones; 88% are singletons. The CDR3 contains 14 residues. CDR1 SGHTA and CDR2 FQGNSA come from the germline V gene. Specimen: PBMCs or T cells enriched from blood (not recorded which). The receptor comes from a woman aged 35 to 49 who had been exposed to COVID-19. This chain connects TRBV7-2 to TRBJ2-7, with 15 bases identical to TRBD2. CDR3: CASSSPPWTSGRAF. CDR3 nucleotide sequence: TGTGCCAGCAGCTCACCTCCCTGGACTAGCGGGAGGGCTTTT.